The rows below give T cell receptor beta chains drawn from one sample of a study of blood T cell repertoires in COVID-19. Repertoires were generated with immunoSEQ multiplex PCR, while TCRdb's copy carries only in-frame clones and drops some. The sample has roughly 200,000 clones; 90% are singletons. Sample: peripheral blood. Receptors were obtained from a man aged 45-65 years with acute or convalescent COVID-19. Both conserved end residues are part of each CDR3. The D gene is left open where the match is weak. Only part of the rows carry a size: once, few, many, or a class if the clone is expanded.

J gene | clone size | V gene | D gene | CDR3 DNA | CDR3 protein
TRBJ1-1 | . | TRBV15 | . | TGTGCCACCAGCAGAGATCCGGGGGGCATGAACACTGAAGCTTTCTTT | CATSRDPGGMNTEAFF
TRBJ2-2 | . | TRBV11-2 | . | TGTGCCAGCAGCTCCGGGATGCTAAACACCGGGGAGCTGTTTTTT | CASSSGMLNTGELFF
TRBJ2-6 | . | TRBV7-9 | . | TGTGCCAGCAGCTCCCAGTCCCCTGGGGCCAACGTCCTGACTTTC | CASSSQSPGANVLTF
TRBJ2-1 | . | TRBV29-1 | TRBD2 | TGCAGCGTTGTAGCGGGGCGGTTTGATGAGCAGTTCTTC | CSVVAGRFDEQFF
TRBJ2-1 | . | TRBV9 | TRBD2 | TGTGCCAGCAGCCCGGGACTAGCGGTTTACAATGAGCAGTTCTTC | CASSPGLAVYNEQFF
TRBJ1-1 | . | TRBV6-1 | . | TGTGCCAGCAGTGAATCCAGGGTGAACACTGAAGCTTTCTTT | CASSESRVNTEAFF
TRBJ1-5 | . | TRBV3-1/TRBV3-2 | TRBD1 | TGTGCCAGCAGCCAAGATCCCAGAGGGGGCAGTCAGCCCCAGCATTTT | CASSQDPRGGSQPQHF
TRBJ2-1 | . | TRBV6-4 | TRBD2 | TGTGCCAGCAGTGTTCTAGCGGGAGGTACTGAGCAGTTCTTC | CASSVLAGGTEQFF
TRBJ2-3 | . | TRBV18 | . | TGTGCCATCCCAGGACAGAAGACAGATACGCAGTATTTT | CAIPGQKTDTQYF
TRBJ2-7 | . | TRBV28 | TRBD1 | TGTGCCAGCGGTGGGGGACAGTATAGCTCCTACGAGCAGTACTTC | CASGGGQYSSYEQYF
TRBJ1-4 | . | TRBV6-6 | . | TGTGCCAGCAGTGGCGGTGGGGGCGGTGAAAAACTGTTTTTT | CASSGGGGGEKLFF
TRBJ2-3 | . | TRBV4-3 | . | TGCGCCAGCAGCCAAGGTAGCGCTACGCAGTATTTT | CASSQGSATQYF
TRBJ2-1 | . | TRBV7-2 | . | TGTGCCAGCAGCCTTAATTCTGGCGAGCAGTTCTTC | CASSLNSGEQFF
TRBJ2-5 | . | TRBV4-3 | . | TGCGCCAGCAGCAGACAACAGGTGGGGGGTAAAGAGACCCAGTACTTC | CASSRQQVGGKETQYF
TRBJ1-2 | . | TRBV27 | . | TGTGCCAGCAGTTTACAGGGTTATGGCTACACCTTC | CASSLQGYGYTF
TRBJ2-7 | . | TRBV28 | . | TGTGCCAGCAGCCCAGGGACGGAGGGACCCTACGAGCAGTACTTC | CASSPGTEGPYEQYF
TRBJ2-5 | . | TRBV6-5 | TRBD1 | TGTGCCAGCAGTTACCTCGGGACAGTCTCGGTGGCCCAGTACTTC | CASSYLGTVSVAQYF
TRBJ1-3 | once | TRBV29-1 | . | TGCAGCGTCGCCACGACTTGGGGGCCTGGAAACACCATATATTTT | CSVATTWGPGNTIYF
TRBJ2-1 | . | TRBV7-2 | TRBD2 | TGTGCCAGCAGACCTCTAGCGGGAGGGTTCAGCTCCTACAATGAGCAGTTCTTC | CASRPLAGGFSSYNEQFF
TRBJ2-2 | . | TRBV9 | TRBD2 | TGTGCCAGCAGCGTAGCGGGGGGGCCTGGTCGAAACACCGGGGAGCTGTTTTTT | CASSVAGGPGRNTGELFF
TRBJ1-5 | . | TRBV27 | TRBD1 | TGTGCCAGCAGTCGTAAGGGGGCAGGGCAGCCCCAGCATTTT | CASSRKGAGQPQHF
TRBJ2-3 | . | TRBV19 | . | TGTGCCAGTAGTATAGTGGGGGGACTGAGCACAGATACGCAGTATTTT | CASSIVGGLSTDTQYF